The table lists the clone carrying this TCR beta chain with many counts. Its cognate antigen is unknown. This CDR3 has 14 residues. V was pared by 8 bases and J by 0 bases, with 13 bases between. Germline loops: CDR1 MNHEY, CDR2 SMNVEV (reference sequence). TCRdb ran MiXCR on the 5' RACE reads and lists one entry per CDR3 protein. The profile covers more than 150,000 distinct CDR3 sequences, with over 15% appearing a single time and approximately 4% taken by the ten largest. These data originate in a study of CD8 T cells in ankylosing spondylitis. Whole-study findings and limits: Before this, some motif variants had been reported in reactive arthritis synovial fluid and blood. Made up of 7 to 9 highly homologous variants, a TCR beta motif appeared characteristic of ankylosing spondylitis blood. As reported, disease-linked clones showed significant enrichment in matched ankylosing spondylitis synovial fluid.

The source of this sequence is a male donor aged 10-35 years with ankylosing spondylitis or in good health (not recorded which). The V gene is TRBV27, the J gene TRBJ2-5, with a possible D match to TRBD2 (5 bases). Source material: blood, either unsorted or a sorted T cell fraction (not recorded which). CDR3 sequence reads: CASRASRNQETQYF. The DNA of the CDR3 is TGTGCCAGCCGGGCTAGCAGAAACCAAGAGACCCAGTACTTC.